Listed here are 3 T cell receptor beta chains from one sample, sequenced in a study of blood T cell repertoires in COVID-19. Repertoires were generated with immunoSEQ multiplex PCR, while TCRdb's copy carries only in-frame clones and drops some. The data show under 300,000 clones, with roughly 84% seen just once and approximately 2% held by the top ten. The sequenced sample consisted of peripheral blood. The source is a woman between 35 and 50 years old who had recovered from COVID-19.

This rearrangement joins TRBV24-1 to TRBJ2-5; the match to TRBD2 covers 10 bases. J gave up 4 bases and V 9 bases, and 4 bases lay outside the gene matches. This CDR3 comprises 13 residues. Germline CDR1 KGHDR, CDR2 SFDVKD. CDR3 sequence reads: CATGLAGAETQYF. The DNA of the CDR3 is TGTGCCACCGGGCTAGCGGGAGCAGAGACCCAGTACTTC.

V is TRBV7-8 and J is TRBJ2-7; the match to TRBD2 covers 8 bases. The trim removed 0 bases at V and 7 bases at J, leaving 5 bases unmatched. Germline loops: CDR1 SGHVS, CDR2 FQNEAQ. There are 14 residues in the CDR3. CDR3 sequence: CASSLASGMKEQYF. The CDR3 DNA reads TGTGCCAGCAGCTTAGCTAGCGGGATGAAGGAGCAGTACTTC.

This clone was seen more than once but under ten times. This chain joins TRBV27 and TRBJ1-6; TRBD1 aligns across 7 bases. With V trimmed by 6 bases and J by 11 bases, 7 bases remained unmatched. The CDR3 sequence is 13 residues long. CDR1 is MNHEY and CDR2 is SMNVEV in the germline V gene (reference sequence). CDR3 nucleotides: TGTGCCAGCAGGAGACAGGGTGCGGCACCCCTCCACTTT. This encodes CASRRQGAAPLHF.